These 4 T cell receptor beta chains came from one sample sequenced in a study of cytomegalovirus exposure and HLA in healthy donors (TCRdb year 2017). Library preparation was by the immunoSEQ multiplex PCR assay. For the multiplex PCR, a mixture combining 60 forward primers for TCR Vbeta segments and 13 reverse primers for TCR Jbeta segments was used. TCRdb obtained this table from immuneACCESS and retained in-frame rearrangements with V and J assigned. These tables miss some clones; where compared with another copy, unresolved V genes account for less than half of the shortfall, and the remainder is unexplained. The sample profile shows roughly 130,000 clones; over 70% of them were found once. Around 1.8% of the sample is taken by the ten largest. Sequencing was carried out using PBMCs. These TCRs come from a woman in her forties in good health and CMV-seronegative.

Remarks on this clone: This specimen includes other DNA sequences encoding the same CDR3. This sequence joins TRBV28 and TRBJ1-6; the D is unclear. Germline assignment: CDR1 MDHEN and CDR2 SYDVKM. The CDR3 totals 17 residues. Trimming took off 7 bases at V and 0 bases at J, with 16 bases between the two ends. CDR3 amino acids: CASIPGEGFSYNSPLHF. The CDR3 DNA sequence: TGTGCCAGCATCCCCGGGGAGGGTTTCTCCTATAATTCACCCCTCCACTTT.

This clone was detected only a few times. The chain carries TRBV19 and TRBJ1-2, with a tentative D call TRBD1 (6 bases). Germline-derived CDR1 and CDR2 are LNHDA and SQIVND (reference sequence). The CDR3 loop spans 14 amino acids. V gave up 4 bases and J gave up 3 bases, with 12 bases separating them. The CDR3 reads CASSNIRQDYGYTF. The CDR3 bases are TGTGCCAGTAGTAATATCAGACAGGACTATGGCTACACCTTC.

The chain employs TRBV2 and TRBJ2-7; 11 positions agree with TRBD2. The trim removed 5 bases at V and 7 bases at J, leaving 19 bases unmatched. Germline CDR1 is SNHLY and CDR2 is FYNNEI. The length of the CDR3 is 18 residues. CDR3 sequence reads: CASSYPESKLAGVLEQYF. The DNA for the CDR3 is TGTGCCAGCAGTTATCCCGAGTCGAAACTAGCGGGAGTCTTAGAGCAGTACTTC.

V is TRBV5-4 and J is TRBJ2-2, with 13 bases that match TRBD2. The CDR3 runs to 17 residues. Trimming took 0 bases from V and 8 from J; bases not matched to a gene: 7. Germline-derived CDR1 and CDR2 are SGHNT and YYREEE (reference sequence). The CDR3 nucleotides read TGTGCCAGCAGCTTGGTTGGACTAGCGGGGGTTACAGGGGAGCTGTTTTTT. Translation gives CASSLVGLAGVTGELFF.